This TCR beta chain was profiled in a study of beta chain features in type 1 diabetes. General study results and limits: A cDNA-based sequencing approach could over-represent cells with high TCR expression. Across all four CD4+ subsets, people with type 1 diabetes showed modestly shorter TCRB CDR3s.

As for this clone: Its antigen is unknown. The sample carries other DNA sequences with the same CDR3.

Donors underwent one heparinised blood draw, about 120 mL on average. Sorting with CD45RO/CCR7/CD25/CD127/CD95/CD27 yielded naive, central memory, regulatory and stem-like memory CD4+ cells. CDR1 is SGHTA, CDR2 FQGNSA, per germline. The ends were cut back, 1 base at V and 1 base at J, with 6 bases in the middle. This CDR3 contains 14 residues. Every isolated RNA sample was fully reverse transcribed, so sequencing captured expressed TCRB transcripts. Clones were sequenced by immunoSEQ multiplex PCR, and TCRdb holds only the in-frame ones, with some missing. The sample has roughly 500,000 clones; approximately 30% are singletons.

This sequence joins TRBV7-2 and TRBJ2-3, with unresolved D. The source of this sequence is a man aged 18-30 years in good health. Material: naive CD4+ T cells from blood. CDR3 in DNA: TGTGCCAGCAGCTTAGACAGAGGCACAGATACGCAGTATTTT. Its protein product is CASSLDRGTDTQYF.